This T cell receptor beta chain was sequenced for a study of glioma-infiltrating T cells (dated by TCRdb to 2016 to 2017). In the study overall: Sequencing of TCR alpha- and beta-chain repertoires was performed on glioma tissue, on non-neoplastic brain tissue, and on matched peripheral blood mononuclear cells. To measure how far tissue and blood T-cell populations diverged, each tissue-infiltrating repertoire was compared against the peripheral blood repertoire of the same patient. The paired cohort was made up of three low-grade glioma patients, about 8 primary glioblastoma patients and three non-glioma patients who contributed non-neoplastic brain tissue. Summary of the overall study and its limitations: Very few CDR3 sequences were shared between tissue and blood, attributed to high CDR3 diversity and limited sampling. Group comparisons rested on small numbers: three non-neoplastic, three low-grade glioma and 7 or 8 glioblastoma patients. VJ-independent divergence between tissue and blood was lower than expected in non-neoplastic patients but higher than expected in all gliomas, particularly low-grade gliomas.

In its sample, this clonotype was seen many times. The clone's antigen remains unknown. No base qualities exist here, and no much larger clone lies one base off it. TCR alpha and beta CDR3 regions were amplified with the iRepertoire nested amplicon-rescue multiplex PCR (arm-PCR) platform from RNA. The input for one-step reverse transcription and amplification was 100-400 ng of tissue mRNA or PBMC total RNA. After bead purification, a secondary multiplex PCR added Illumina adapters, and libraries were gel-purified between 200 and 400 bp. Libraries carried internal 6-nucleotide barcodes used for demultiplexing. Libraries were sequenced on an Illumina MiSeq with 2x220 or 2x250 nucleotide paired-end reads. The study's own analysis went as follows. Paired reads were merged using FLASH 1.2.11 and aligned with BWA-MEM to the GRCh37 human genome, and TRA and TRB reads were then extracted. An IMGT-derived reference of cassette sequences and CDR3 motifs, with pseudogenes included, was used for V and J assignment. Three-frame translation of reads was performed, and productive CDR3s were defined as those with a C...FGXG motif and no stop codons. A clonotype was defined as a unique combination of a V-J cassette pair and a CDR3 amino acid sequence. Reads were filtered by Hamming distance, with the threshold set by the sequence error rate of each sample in mapped regions. Clones were called with MiXCR by TCRdb after fastp trimmed the public reads at Q25, and only in-frame beta chains were retained. Each record represents a unique CDR3 protein, reported with the most common genes and DNA among its rows. TCRdb's processing, not the study's, gives the V and J calls here. For this sample the table gives 100,000 to 150,000 distinct CDR3 sequences, of which around 23% were detected only once. The ten largest clones represent about 30% of the sample.

The CDR3 contains 12 residues, cysteine and phenylalanine counted. The kept DNA is CDR3 alone, 36 bases in frame from the first base. CDR1 and CDR2, looked up from the germline V gene (reference sequence), are DFQATT and SNEGSKA. V is reduced by 8 bases and J by 7 bases, leaving a spacing of 17 bases between them. The specimen was glioma tissue, nonneoplastic brain tissue, or PBMCs (not recorded which). This receptor was taken from a human donor with low-grade glioma or glioblastoma, undergoing nonglioma brain surgery, or in good health (not recorded which). The receptor chain draws on TRBV20-1 and TRBJ1-1, with the D gene not confidently named. The DNA reads TGCAGTCTCAACCCCGAGGTGAATGAAGCTTTCTTT. This codes for CSLNPEVNEAFF.